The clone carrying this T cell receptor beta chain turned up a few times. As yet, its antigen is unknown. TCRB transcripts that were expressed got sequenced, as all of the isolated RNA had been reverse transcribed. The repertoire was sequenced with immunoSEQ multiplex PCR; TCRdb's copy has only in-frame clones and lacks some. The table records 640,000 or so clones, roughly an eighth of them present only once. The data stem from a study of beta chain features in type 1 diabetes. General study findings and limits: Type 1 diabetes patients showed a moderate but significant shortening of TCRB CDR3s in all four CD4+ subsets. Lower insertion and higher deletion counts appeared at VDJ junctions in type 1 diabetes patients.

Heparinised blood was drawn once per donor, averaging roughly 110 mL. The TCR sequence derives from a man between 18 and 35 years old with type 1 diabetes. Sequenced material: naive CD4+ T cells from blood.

DNA for the CDR3: TGTGCCAGCTCGCCCCTACAGGGGACGGGCGCAGATACGCAGTATTTT. Encoded protein: CASSPLQGTGADTQYF. This chain joins TRBV18 and TRBJ2-3; 7 bases align to TRBD1. Germline CDR1 reads KGHSH; CDR2 reads LQKENI. The CDR3 is 16 amino acids. The trim removed 6 bases at V and 4 bases at J, leaving 13 bases unmatched. Based on the CDR3 plus reference TRBV18 and TRBJ2-3, the full variable domain is NAGVMQNPRHLVRRRGQEARLRCSPMKGHSHVYWYRQLPEEGLKFMVYLQKENIIDESGMPKERFSAEFPKEGPSILRIQQVVRGDSAAYFCASSPLQGTGADTQYFGPGTRLTVL.